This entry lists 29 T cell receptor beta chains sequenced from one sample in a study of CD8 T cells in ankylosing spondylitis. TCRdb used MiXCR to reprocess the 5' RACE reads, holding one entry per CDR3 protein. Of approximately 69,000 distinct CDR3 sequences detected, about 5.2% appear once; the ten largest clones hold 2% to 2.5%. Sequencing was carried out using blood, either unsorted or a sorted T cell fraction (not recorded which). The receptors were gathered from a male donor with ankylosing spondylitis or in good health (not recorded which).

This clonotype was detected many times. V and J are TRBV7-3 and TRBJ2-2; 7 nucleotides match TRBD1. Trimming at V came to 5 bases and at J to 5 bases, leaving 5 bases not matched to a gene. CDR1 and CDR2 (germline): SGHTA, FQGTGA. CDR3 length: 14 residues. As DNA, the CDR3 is TGTGCCAGCAGCCTGAAACAGGGGACCGGGGAGCTGTTTTTT. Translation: CASSLKQGTGELFF.

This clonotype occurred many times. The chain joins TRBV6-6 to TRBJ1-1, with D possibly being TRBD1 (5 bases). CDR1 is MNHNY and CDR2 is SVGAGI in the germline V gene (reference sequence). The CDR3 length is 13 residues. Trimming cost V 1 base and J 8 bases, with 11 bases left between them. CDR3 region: CASSYFTGTEAFF. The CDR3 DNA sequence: TGTGCCAGCAGTTACTTTACAGGTACCGAAGCTTTCTTT.

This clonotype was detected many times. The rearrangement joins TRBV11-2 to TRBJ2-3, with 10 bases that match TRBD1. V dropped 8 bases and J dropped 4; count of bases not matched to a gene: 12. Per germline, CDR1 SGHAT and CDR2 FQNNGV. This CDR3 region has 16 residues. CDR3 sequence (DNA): TGTGCCAGCGCCACACGGTGGGACAGGGGACCAGATACGCAGTATTTT. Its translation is CASATRWDRGPDTQYF.

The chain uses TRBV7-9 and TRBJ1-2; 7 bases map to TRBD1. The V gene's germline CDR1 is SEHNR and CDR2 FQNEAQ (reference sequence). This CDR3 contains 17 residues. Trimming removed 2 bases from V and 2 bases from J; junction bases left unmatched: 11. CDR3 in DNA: TGTGCCAGCAGCTTATGGGCCGGGACAGAAGTAAACTATGGCTACACCTTC. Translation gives CASSLWAGTEVNYGYTF.

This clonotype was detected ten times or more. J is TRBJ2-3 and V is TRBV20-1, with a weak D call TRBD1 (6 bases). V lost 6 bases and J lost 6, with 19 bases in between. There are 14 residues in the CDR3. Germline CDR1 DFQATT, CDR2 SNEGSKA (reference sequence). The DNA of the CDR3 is TGCAGTGCCTCCGTGGGGGCGGTCCCGGATACGCAGTATTTT. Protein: CSASVGAVPDTQYF.

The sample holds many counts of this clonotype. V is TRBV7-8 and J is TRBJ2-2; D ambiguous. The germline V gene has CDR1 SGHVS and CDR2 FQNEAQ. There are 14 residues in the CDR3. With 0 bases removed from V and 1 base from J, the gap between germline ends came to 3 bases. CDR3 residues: CASSLAGNTGELFF. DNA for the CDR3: TGTGCCAGCAGCTTAGCCGGGAACACCGGGGAGCTGTTTTTT.

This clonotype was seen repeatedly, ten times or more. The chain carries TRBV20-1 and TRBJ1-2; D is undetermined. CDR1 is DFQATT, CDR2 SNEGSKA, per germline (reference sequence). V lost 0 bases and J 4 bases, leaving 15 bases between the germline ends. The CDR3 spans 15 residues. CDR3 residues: CSARDLHSASYGYTF. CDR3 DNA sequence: TGCAGTGCTAGAGATCTACACAGCGCCTCCTATGGCTACACCTTC.

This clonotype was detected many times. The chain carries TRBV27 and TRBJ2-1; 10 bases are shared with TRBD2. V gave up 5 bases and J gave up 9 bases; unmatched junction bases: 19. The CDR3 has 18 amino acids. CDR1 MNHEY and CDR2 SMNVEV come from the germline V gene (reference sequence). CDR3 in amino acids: CASSPRGAGGSQVGEQFF. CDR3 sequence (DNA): TGTGCCAGCAGTCCCAGGGGAGCGGGGGGGTCCCAAGTCGGTGAGCAGTTCTTC.

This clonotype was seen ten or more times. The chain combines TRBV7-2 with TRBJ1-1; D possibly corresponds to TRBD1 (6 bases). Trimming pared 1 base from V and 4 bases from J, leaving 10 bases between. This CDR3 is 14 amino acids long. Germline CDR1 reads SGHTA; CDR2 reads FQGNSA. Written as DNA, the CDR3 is TGTGCCAGCAGCTTAGGTCAGGGGACCACTGAAGCTTTCTTT. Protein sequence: CASSLGQGTTEAFF.

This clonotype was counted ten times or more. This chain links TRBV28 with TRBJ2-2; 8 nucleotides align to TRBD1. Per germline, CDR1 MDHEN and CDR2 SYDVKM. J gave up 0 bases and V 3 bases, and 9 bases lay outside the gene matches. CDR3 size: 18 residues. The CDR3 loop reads CASSLTFGQGSNTGELFF. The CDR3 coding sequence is TGTGCCAGCAGTTTGACTTTTGGACAGGGCTCGAACACCGGGGAGCTGTTTTTT. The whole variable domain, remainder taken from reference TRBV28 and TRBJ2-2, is DVKVTQSSRYLVKRTGEKVFLECVQDMDHENMFWYRQDPGLGLRLIYFSYDVKMKEKGDIPEGYSVSREKKERFSLILESASTNQTSMYLCASSLTFGQGSNTGELFFGEGSRLTVL.

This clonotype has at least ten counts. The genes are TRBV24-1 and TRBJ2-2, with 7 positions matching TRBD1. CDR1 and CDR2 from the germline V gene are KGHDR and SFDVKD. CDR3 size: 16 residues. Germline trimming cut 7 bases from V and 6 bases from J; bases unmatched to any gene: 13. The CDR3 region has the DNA TGTGCCACCAGCCTTACAGGGGAAGGGAAGTCCGGGGAGCTGTTTTTT. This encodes CATSLTGEGKSGELFF.

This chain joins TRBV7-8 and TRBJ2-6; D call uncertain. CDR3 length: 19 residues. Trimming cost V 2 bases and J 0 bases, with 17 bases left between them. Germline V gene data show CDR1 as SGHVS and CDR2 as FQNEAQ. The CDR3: CASSLFFWQASSGANVLTF. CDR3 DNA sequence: TGTGCCAGCAGCTTATTTTTCTGGCAGGCCAGCTCTGGGGCCAACGTCCTGACTTTC.

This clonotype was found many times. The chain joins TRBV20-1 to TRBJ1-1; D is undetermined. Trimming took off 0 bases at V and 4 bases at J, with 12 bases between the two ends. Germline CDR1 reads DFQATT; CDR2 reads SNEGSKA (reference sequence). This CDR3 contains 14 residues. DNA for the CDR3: TGCAGTGCTAGAGATCGGAGCGAGGGCACTGAAGCTTTCTTT. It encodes CSARDRSEGTEAFF.

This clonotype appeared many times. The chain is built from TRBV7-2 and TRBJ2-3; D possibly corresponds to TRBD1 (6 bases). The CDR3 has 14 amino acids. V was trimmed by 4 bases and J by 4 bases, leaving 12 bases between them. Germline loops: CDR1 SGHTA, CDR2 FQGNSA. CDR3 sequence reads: CASSSQGFSDTQYF. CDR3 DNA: TGTGCCAGCAGCTCACAGGGTTTCTCAGATACGCAGTATTTT. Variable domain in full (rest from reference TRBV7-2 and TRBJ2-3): GAGVSQSPSNKVTEKGKDVELRCDPISGHTALYWYRQSLGQGLEFLIYFQGNSAPDKSGLPSDRFSAERTGGSVSTLTIQRTQQEDSAVYLCASSSQGFSDTQYFGPGTRLTVL.

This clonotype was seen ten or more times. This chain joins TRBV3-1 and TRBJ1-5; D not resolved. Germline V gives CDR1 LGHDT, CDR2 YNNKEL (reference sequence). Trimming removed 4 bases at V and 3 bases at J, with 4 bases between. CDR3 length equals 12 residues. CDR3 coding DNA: TGTGCCAGCAGCCTTAACAATCAGCCCCAGCATTTT. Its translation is CASSLNNQPQHF.

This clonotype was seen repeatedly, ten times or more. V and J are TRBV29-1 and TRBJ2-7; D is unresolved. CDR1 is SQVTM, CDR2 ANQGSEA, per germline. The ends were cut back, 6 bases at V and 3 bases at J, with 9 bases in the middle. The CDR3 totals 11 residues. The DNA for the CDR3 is TGCAGCGTCCCCTGGGGCTACGAGCAGTACTTC. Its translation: CSVPWGYEQYF.

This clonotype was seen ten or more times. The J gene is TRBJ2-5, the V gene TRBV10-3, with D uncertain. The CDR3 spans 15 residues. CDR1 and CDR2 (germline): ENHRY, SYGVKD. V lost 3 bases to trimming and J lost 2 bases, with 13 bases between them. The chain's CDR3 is CAISDGITSQETQYF. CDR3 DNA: TGTGCCATCAGTGATGGAATAACAAGTCAAGAGACCCAGTACTTC.

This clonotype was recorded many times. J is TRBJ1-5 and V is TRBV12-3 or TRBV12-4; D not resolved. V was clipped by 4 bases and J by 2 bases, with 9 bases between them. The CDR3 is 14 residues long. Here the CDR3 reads CASSSGNRNQPQHF. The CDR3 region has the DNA TGTGCCAGCAGTTCCGGGAATCGCAATCAGCCCCAGCATTTT.

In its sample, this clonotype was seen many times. CDR3 DNA sequence: TGTGCCAGCAGTGACTCGGCTCCAACAGGGGGCTTCGGTACGCAGTATTTT. It translates to CASSDSAPTGGFGTQYF. The V and J genes are TRBV6-4 and TRBJ2-3; 9 bases map to TRBD1. With V trimmed by 0 bases and J by 8 bases, 12 bases remained unmatched. This CDR3 has 17 residues. CDR1 and CDR2 from the germline V gene are MRHNA and SNTAGT.

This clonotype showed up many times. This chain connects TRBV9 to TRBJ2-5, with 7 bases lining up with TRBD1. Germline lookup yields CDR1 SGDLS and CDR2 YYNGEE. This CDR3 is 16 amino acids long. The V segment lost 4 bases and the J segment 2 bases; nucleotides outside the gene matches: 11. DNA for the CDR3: TGTGCCAGCAGCATGGGACAGTCGGGTGGGCAAGAGACCCAGTACTTC. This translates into CASSMGQSGGQETQYF. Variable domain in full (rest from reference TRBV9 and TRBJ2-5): DSGVTQTPKHLITATGQRVTLRCSPRSGDLSVYWYQQSLDQGLQFLIQYYNGEERAKGNILERFSAQQFPDLHSELNLSSLELGDSALYFCASSMGQSGGQETQYFGPGTRLLVL.

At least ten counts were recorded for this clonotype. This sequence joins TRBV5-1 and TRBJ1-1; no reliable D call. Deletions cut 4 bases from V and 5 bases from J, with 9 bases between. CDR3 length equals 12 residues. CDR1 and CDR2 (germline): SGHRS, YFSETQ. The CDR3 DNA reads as TGCGCCAGCAGCACCGTGGGGACTGAAGCTTTCTTT. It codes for CASSTVGTEAFF. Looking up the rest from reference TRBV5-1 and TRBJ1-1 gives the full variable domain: KAGVTQTPRYLIKTRGQQVTLSCSPISGHRSVSWYQQTPGQGLQFLFEYFSETQRNKGNFPGRFSGRQFSNSRSEMNVSTLELGDSALYLCASSTVGTEAFFGQGTRLTVV.

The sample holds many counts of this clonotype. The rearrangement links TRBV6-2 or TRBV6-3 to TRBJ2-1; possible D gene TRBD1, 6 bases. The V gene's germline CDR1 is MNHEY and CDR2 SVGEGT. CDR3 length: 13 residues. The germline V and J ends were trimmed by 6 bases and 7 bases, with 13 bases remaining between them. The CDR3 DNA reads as TGTGCCAGCAGCACCGGGACACTGAATGAGCAGTTCTTC. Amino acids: CASSTGTLNEQFF.

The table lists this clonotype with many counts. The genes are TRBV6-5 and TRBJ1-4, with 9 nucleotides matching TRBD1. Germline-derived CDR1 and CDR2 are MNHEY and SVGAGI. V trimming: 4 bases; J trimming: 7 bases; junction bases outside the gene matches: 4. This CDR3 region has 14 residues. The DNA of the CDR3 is TGTGCCAGCAGTTTACCGGGACAGGGTGAAAAACTGTTTTTT. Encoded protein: CASSLPGQGEKLFF.

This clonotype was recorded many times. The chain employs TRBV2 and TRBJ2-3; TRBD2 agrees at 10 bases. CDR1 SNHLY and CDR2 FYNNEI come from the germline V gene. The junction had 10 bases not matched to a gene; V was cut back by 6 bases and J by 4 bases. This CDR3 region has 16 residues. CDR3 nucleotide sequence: TGTGCCAGCAGAGACTGGGATAGCGGGGGGCCAGATACGCAGTATTTT. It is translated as CASRDWDSGGPDTQYF.

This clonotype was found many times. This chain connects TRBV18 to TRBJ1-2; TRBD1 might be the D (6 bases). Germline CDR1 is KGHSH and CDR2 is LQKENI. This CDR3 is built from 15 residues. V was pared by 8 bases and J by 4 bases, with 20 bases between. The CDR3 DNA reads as TGTGCCAGCACAAGTGGTAATACAGGGCTCTATGGCTACACCTTC. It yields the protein CASTSGNTGLYGYTF.

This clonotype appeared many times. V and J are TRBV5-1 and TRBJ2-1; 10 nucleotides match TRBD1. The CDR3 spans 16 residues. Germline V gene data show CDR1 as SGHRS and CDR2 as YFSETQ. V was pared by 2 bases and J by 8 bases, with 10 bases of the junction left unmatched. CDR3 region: CASSFSLGQGSDEQFF. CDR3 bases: TGCGCCAGCAGCTTTAGTTTGGGACAGGGGAGCGATGAGCAGTTCTTC.

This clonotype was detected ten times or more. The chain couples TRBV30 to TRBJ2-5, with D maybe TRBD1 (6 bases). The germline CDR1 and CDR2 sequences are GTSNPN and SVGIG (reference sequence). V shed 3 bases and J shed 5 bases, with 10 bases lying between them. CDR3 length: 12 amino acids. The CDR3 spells CAWREGGETQYF. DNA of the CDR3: TGTGCCTGGAGAGAAGGGGGTGAGACCCAGTACTTC.

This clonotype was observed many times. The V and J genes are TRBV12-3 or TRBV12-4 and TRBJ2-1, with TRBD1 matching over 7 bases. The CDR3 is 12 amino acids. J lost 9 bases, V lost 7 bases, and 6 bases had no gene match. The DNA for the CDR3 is TGTGCCAGCAACGACAGGGATCGTGAGCAGTTCTTC. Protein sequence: CASNDRDREQFF.

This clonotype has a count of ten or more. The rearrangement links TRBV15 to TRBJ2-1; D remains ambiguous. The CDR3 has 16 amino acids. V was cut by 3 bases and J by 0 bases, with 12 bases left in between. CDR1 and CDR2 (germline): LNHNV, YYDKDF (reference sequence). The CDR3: CATSSQHRGSYNEQFF. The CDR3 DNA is TGTGCCACCAGCAGCCAACATCGAGGCTCCTACAATGAGCAGTTCTTC.